The clone carrying this T cell receptor beta chain was found many times. Its antigen remains unknown. Both iRepertoire HTBI primers and Arm-PCR of CDR3 regions were used to build the TCR beta libraries. TCRdb used MiXCR to reprocess the multiplex PCR reads, holding one entry per CDR3 protein. The sample has about 400,000 distinct CDR3 sequences, less than 25% seen once. The time point here: persistent/refractory GD, antithyroid drugs over 5 years with positive TRAb. Construction of the TCR library relied on RNA isolated from PBMCs. The sample belongs to a study of regulatory T cells in long-lasting Graves disease. General observations from the study: Favored gene segments in persistent disease were TRBV28, TRBJ1-2 and TRBJ2-5. Sharing of public clonotypes was greater in persistent patients (about 2,700) than in new patients (around 930). Persistent Graves' patients showed a TCR diversity that was lower than that of newly diagnosed ones.

V gave up 7 bases and J gave up 1 base, with 23 bases separating them. The CDR3 is made up of 17 amino acids. The V gene's germline CDR1 is MNHNS and CDR2 SASEGT. The gene calls are TRBV6-1 and TRBJ2-7; tentative D call: TRBD1 (5 bases). This receptor was obtained from a female donor with Graves disease. The starting material was peripheral blood mononuclear cells (PBMCs), obtained when the disease was refractory, from a patient treated with antithyroid drugs. In nucleotides, the CDR3 is TGTGCCAGCAAAACGGGCATAGGCAGGGCAAGATCCTACGAGCAGTACTTC. Its protein product is CASKTGIGRARSYEQYF.